A single sample is the source of the 25 T cell receptor beta chains below, sequenced in a study of cytotoxic CD8 clonotypes in ibrutinib-treated CLL. Clones were read by immunoSEQ multiplex PCR, and TCRdb kept only the in-frame ones, dropping some. The sample contains tens of thousands of clones, 90% of which appear only once. Sequenced here: PBMCs, sampled after 12 months of ibrutinib treatment. Receptors were obtained from a human donor with chronic lymphocytic leukemia.

The genes are TRBV19 and TRBJ2-7; D uncertain. Germline V CDR1 and CDR2: LNHDA, SQIVND (reference sequence). V lost 8 bases to trimming and J lost 2 bases, with 16 bases between them. The CDR3 consists of 14 residues. CDR3 sequence (DNA): TGTGCCAGTCGAGACCCGAAGGGCACCTACGAGCAGTACTTC. This encodes CASRDPKGTYEQYF.

V is TRBV6-6 and J is TRBJ1-2, with 11 bases fitting TRBD1. The CDR3 runs to 16 residues. CDR1 is MNHNY, CDR2 SVGAGI, per germline (reference sequence). Trimming removed 2 bases from V and 2 bases from J; junction bases left unmatched: 4. The CDR3, as DNA: TGTGCCAGCAGTTACCCGAGGGACAGGGGGAACTATGGCTACACCTTC. This codes for CASSYPRDRGNYGYTF.

The CDR3 sequence is CSSNRGYTF. In DNA form, the CDR3 reads TGCAGCTCTAACCGGGGCTACACCTTC. The J gene is TRBJ1-2, the V gene TRBV20-1, with D unclear. Germline loops: CDR1 DFQATT, CDR2 SNEGSKA (reference sequence). This CDR3 has 9 residues.

This clone has only one observation. The rearrangement links TRBV7-9 to TRBJ2-1; 10 positions match TRBD2. V was pared by 5 bases and J by 2 bases, with 15 bases of the junction left unmatched. The CDR3 extends over 19 amino acids. Germline CDR1 and CDR2: SEHNR and FQNEAQ (reference sequence). CDR3 amino acids: CASSSKAKAGGGAYNEQFF. CDR3 in DNA: TGTGCCAGCAGCAGCAAGGCGAAAGCGGGAGGGGGGGCCTACAATGAGCAGTTCTTC.

CDR3 region: CASGFRGMNTEAFF. CDR3 DNA: TGTGCCAGTGGTTTTAGGGGAATGAACACTGAAGCTTTCTTT. The chain combines TRBV28 with TRBJ1-1, with D tentatively TRBD1 (5 bases). CDR1 and CDR2 from the germline V gene are MDHEN and SYDVKM. The germline V and J ends were trimmed by 9 bases and 0 bases, with 14 bases remaining between them. The CDR3 sequence is 14 residues long.

The chain joins TRBV7-2 to TRBJ2-3, with D perhaps matching TRBD1 or TRBD2 (5 bases each). The CDR3 spans 14 residues. The V and J ends lost 5 bases and 3 bases respectively, with 12 bases between them. Germline V gene sequence: CDR1 SGHTA, CDR2 FQGNSA. The DNA for the CDR3 is TGTGCCAGCAGCCCTCCGGGGCGTACAGATACGCAGTATTTT. Its protein product is CASSPPGRTDTQYF. The variable domain in full, with the rest retrieved from reference TRBV7-2 and TRBJ2-3, is GAGVSQSPSNKVTEKGKDVELRCDPISGHTALYWYRQSLGQGLEFLIYFQGNSAPDKSGLPSDRFSAERTGGSVSTLTIQRTQQEDSAVYLCASSPPGRTDTQYFGPGTRLTVL.

This clone appeared once. The gene calls are TRBV7-2 and TRBJ2-5, with D tentatively TRBD2 (6 bases). With 5 bases removed from V and 5 bases from J, the gap between germline ends came to 12 bases. The germline V gene has CDR1 SGHTA and CDR2 FQGNSA. CDR3 length: 13 amino acids. CDR3 sequence (DNA): TGTGCCAGCAGCCGGACTACGGGGGAGACCCAGTACTTC. It codes for CASSRTTGETQYF.

CDR3 coding DNA: TGTGCCAGCAGCCCTTGGACAGGGGCTTTGACTGAAGCTTTCTTT. Protein sequence: CASSPWTGALTEAFF. J is TRBJ1-1 and V is TRBV11-1; 9 nucleotides align to TRBD1. J gave up 5 bases and V 5 bases, and 9 bases lay outside the gene matches. CDR1 is SGHAT and CDR2 is FQDESV in the germline V gene (reference sequence). The CDR3 length is 15 residues.

The gene calls are TRBV15 and TRBJ1-5; D not resolved. The CDR3 length is 13 residues. Looked up from germline, CDR1 is LNHNV and CDR2 is YYDKDF (reference sequence). V gave up 6 bases and J gave up 0 bases, with 6 bases separating them. The chain's CDR3 is CATRRDSNQPQHF. The DNA of the CDR3 is TGTGCCACCAGAAGGGATAGCAATCAGCCCCAGCATTTT.

The J gene is TRBJ1-1, the V gene TRBV7-9; D remains unclear. Trimming pared 2 bases from V and 1 base from J, leaving 11 bases between. This CDR3 comprises 15 residues. Germline loops: CDR1 SEHNR, CDR2 FQNEAQ (reference sequence). This CDR3 is CASSLSVASNTEAFF. The CDR3 region has the DNA TGTGCCAGCAGCTTATCGGTGGCATCGAACACTGAAGCTTTCTTT. Using reference TRBV7-9 and TRBJ1-1 for the parts outside the CDR3, the full variable domain is DTGVSQNPRHKITKRGQNVTFRCDPISEHNRLYWYRQTLGQGPEFLTYFQNEAQLEKSRLLSDRFSAERPKGSFSTLEIQRTEQGDSAMYLCASSLSVASNTEAFFGQGTRLTVV.

The chain couples TRBV2 to TRBJ1-2; 12 bases map to TRBD1. From germline, CDR1 is SNHLY and CDR2 FYNNEI. CDR3 length: 14 amino acids. V gave up 6 bases and J gave up 2 bases; unmatched junction bases: 1. The CDR3 sequence: CASRGTGGNYGYTF. CDR3 sequence (DNA): TGTGCCAGCAGGGGGACAGGGGGCAACTATGGCTACACCTTC.

The chain has TRBV5-1 and TRBJ1-4; D gene unclear. V gave up 0 bases and J gave up 3 bases, with 12 bases separating them. The CDR3 is 16 amino acids. Germline V gene sequence: CDR1 SGHRS, CDR2 YFSETQ. The CDR3 nucleotides are TGCGCCAGCAGCTTGGGAGGGAATAAGGCTAATGAAAAACTGTTTTTT. Protein product: CASSLGGNKANEKLFF.

The rearrangement joins TRBV6-6 to TRBJ2-1; TRBD2 agrees at 9 bases. The junction had 16 bases not matched to a gene; V was cut back by 10 bases and J by 6 bases. The CDR3 spans 16 residues. Germline V gene data show CDR1 as MNHNY and CDR2 as SVGAGI (reference sequence). CDR3: CATTVTTSGTSNEQFF. Written as DNA, the CDR3 is TGTGCCACCACAGTTACGACTAGCGGAACCAGCAATGAGCAGTTCTTC.

This chain uses TRBV9 with TRBJ1-2; D gene unclear. Germline V lookup: CDR1 SGDLS, CDR2 YYNGEE. Trimming shortened V by 0 bases and J by 5 bases, and 11 bases separated the two germline ends. CDR3 size: 14 residues. The CDR3 loop reads CASSVGPEAYGYTF. CDR3 nucleotides: TGTGCCAGCAGCGTAGGTCCAGAGGCTTATGGCTACACCTTC.

The rearrangement uses TRBV5-5 and TRBJ1-1; 7 bases match TRBD1. V shed 3 bases and J 1 base; nucleotides not matched to a gene: 6. The germline V gene encodes CDR1 SGHKS and CDR2 YYEKEE (reference sequence). This CDR3 comprises 15 residues. For the CDR3, the DNA is TGTGCCAGCAGCTACCGGGACAGTCAGAACACTGAAGCTTTCTTT. It codes for CASSYRDSQNTEAFF.

This clone has only one observation. The chain couples TRBV30 to TRBJ1-3; D remains unclear. CDR1 GTSNPN and CDR2 SVGIG come from the germline V gene (reference sequence). V shed 3 bases and J shed 4 bases, with 13 bases lying between them. The CDR3 covers 14 residues. CDR3 loop: CAWSPRGMGNTIYF. CDR3 coding DNA: TGTGCCTGGAGCCCTCGGGGAATGGGAAACACCATATATTTT.

CDR3 nucleotides: TGTGCCAGCAGCCCCCCAGCGAAATCGTCTAGCGGCTTCCACTACGAGCAGTACTTC. It is translated as CASSPPAKSSSGFHYEQYF. The chain joins TRBV5-6 to TRBJ2-7, with 7 bases that match TRBD2. Germline CDR1 SGHDT, CDR2 YYEEEE. The CDR3 runs 19 residues. V lost 4 bases and J lost 3; bases outside the gene matches: 22.

This chain joins TRBV18 and TRBJ2-7, with 7 positions matching TRBD1. The CDR3 is 14 residues long. After removal of 0 bases from V and 2 bases from J, the junction contained 1 base not matched to a gene. Germline loops: CDR1 KGHSH, CDR2 LQKENI. The CDR3 loop is CASSPPGGTYEQYF. The DNA of the CDR3 is TGTGCCAGCTCACCACCAGGGGGCACCTACGAGCAGTACTTC.

CDR3 DNA: TGTGCCTGGAGTGTACACCTCGGCGGGAGGGTTTTAAGTGAGCAGTTCTTC. Its protein is CAWSVHLGGRVLSEQFF. J is TRBJ2-1 and V is TRBV30; 9 nucleotides align to TRBD2. This CDR3 has 17 amino acids. With 0 bases clipped from V and 9 bases from J, the junction kept 15 bases outside the gene matches. CDR1 GTSNPN and CDR2 SVGIG come from the germline V gene (reference sequence).

J is TRBJ2-1 and V is TRBV9, with D perhaps TRBD1 (7 bases). V gave up 3 bases and J gave up 3 bases, with 10 bases separating them. This CDR3 region has 14 residues. Germline CDR1 and CDR2: SGDLS and YYNGEE. For the CDR3, the DNA is TGTGCCAGCAGCGCAGGGGGGAACTACAATGAGCAGTTCTTC. This encodes CASSAGGNYNEQFF.

The chain couples TRBV27 to TRBJ2-3; 9 bases are shared with TRBD2. J lost 4 bases, V lost 5 bases, and 10 bases had no gene match. Germline CDR1 MNHEY, CDR2 SMNVEV (reference sequence). The CDR3 loop spans 16 amino acids. CDR3 bases: TGTGCCAGCAGTGGTATTTGGCGGGAGGGCCCAGATACGCAGTATTTT. Translated: CASSGIWREGPDTQYF.

The chain employs TRBV4-1 and TRBJ2-7; weak D call: TRBD1 (7 bases). The CDR3 is made up of 16 amino acids. Germline-derived CDR1 and CDR2 are MGHRA and YSYEKL. Trimming cost V 0 bases and J 4 bases, with 16 bases left between them. In nucleotides, the CDR3 is TGCGCCAGCAGCCAAGAGTGGGCAGGGGGGTTGTACGAGCAGTACTTC. This codes for CASSQEWAGGLYEQYF.

J is TRBJ2-7 and V is TRBV29-1; 7 bases line up with TRBD1. CDR1 is SQVTM and CDR2 is ANQGSEA in the germline V gene. The CDR3 spans 14 residues. Trimming cost V 6 bases and J 2 bases; bases outside gene matches: 10. The CDR3 region has the DNA TGCAGCGTCGACCGACGGGACAGCCCCTACGAGCAGTACTTC. Translation gives CSVDRRDSPYEQYF.

The chain combines TRBV4-1 with TRBJ2-7; 11 positions agree with TRBD1. J gave up 4 bases and V 3 bases, and 5 bases lay outside the gene matches. Germline V gives CDR1 MGHRA, CDR2 YSYEKL. The CDR3 spans 15 residues. The DNA for the CDR3 is TGCGCCAGCAGCCAGACGGACAGGGGGCAGTACGAGCAGTACTTC. Its protein product is CASSQTDRGQYEQYF.

CDR3 nucleotides: TGTGCCTGGGGACTAGCGGGAGTTTTCGATGAGCAGTTCTTC. Its translation: CAWGLAGVFDEQFF. The rearrangement links TRBV30 to TRBJ2-1, with 13 nucleotides matching TRBD2. After removal of 5 bases from V and 8 bases from J, the junction contained 6 bases not matched to a gene. From germline, CDR1 is GTSNPN and CDR2 SVGIG (reference sequence). This CDR3 spans 14 amino acids.